The 26 T cell receptor beta chains presented below share a single source sample, sequenced in a study of cytomegalovirus exposure and HLA in healthy donors. PCR used 60 Vbeta primers and 13 Jbeta primers. Assay used: immunoSEQ multiplex PCR; TCRdb lists only in-frame clones, some missing. The data show around 120,000 clones, roughly four fifths seen once. Sequences were obtained from PBMCs. Source of these receptors: a girl aged 2 to 10 in good health and CMV-seronegative.

The chain is built from TRBV21-1 and TRBJ2-2; TRBD2 reflects the table's D call only, with no check against the DNA. TRBV21-1 is assigned pseudogene status. The CDR3 is made up of 18 amino acids. The chain's CDR3 is CASSKLLLAGGFTGELFF. CDR3 in DNA: TGTGCCAGCAGCAAACTCTTACTAGCGGGAGGTTTCACCGGGGAGCTGTTTTTT.

The rearrangement links TRBV14 to TRBJ2-5, with TRBD2 matching 13 bases. Per germline, CDR1 SGHDN and CDR2 FVKESK. The CDR3 covers 15 residues. V lost 3 bases, J lost 5 bases, and 3 bases stayed unmatched. The CDR3 protein is CASSQGTSGMETQYF. Written as DNA, the CDR3 is TGTGCCAGCAGCCAGGGGACTAGCGGGATGGAGACCCAGTACTTC.

This clone was observed a single time. The chain has TRBV5-1 and TRBJ2-2; 8 bases agree with TRBD1. The V gene's germline CDR1 is SGHRS and CDR2 YFSETQ. The CDR3 sequence is 15 residues long. V dropped 4 bases and J dropped 5; count of bases not matched to a gene: 7. The CDR3 DNA reads as TGCGCCAGCAGCGATGGGACAGGAGTGACCGGGGAGCTGTTTTTT. This sequence encodes CASSDGTGVTGELFF.

This chain connects TRBV7-8 to TRBJ2-5; tentative D call: TRBD2 (6 bases). Germline assignment: CDR1 SGHVS and CDR2 FQNEAQ. This CDR3 is 12 amino acids long. V was clipped by 6 bases and J by 5 bases, with 10 bases between them. In DNA form, the CDR3 reads TGTGCCAGCAGAGGGACTGCGGAGACCCAGTACTTC. Amino acid sequence: CASRGTAETQYF.

This CDR3 reads CSVVWDRDYEQYF. For the CDR3, the DNA is TGCAGCGTTGTCTGGGACAGGGACTACGAGCAGTACTTC. The chain links TRBV29-1 to TRBJ2-7; 9 bases map to TRBD1. Per the germline V gene, CDR1 is SQVTM and CDR2 is ANQGSEA. The CDR3 is 13 amino acids. V gave up 4 bases and J gave up 3 bases; unmatched junction bases: 4.

In its sample, this clone was seen once. The rearrangement joins TRBV7-6 to TRBJ2-5; TRBD1 might be the D (7 bases). This CDR3 comprises 15 residues. Germline loops: CDR1 SGHVS, CDR2 FNYEAQ. Trimming took 3 bases from V and 3 from J, leaving 14 bases between them. CDR3 sequence reads: CASSFGGRGEETQYF. DNA for the CDR3: TGTGCCAGCAGCTTTGGGGGCAGGGGGGAAGAGACCCAGTACTTC. The whole variable domain, filled in from reference TRBV7-6 and TRBJ2-5, reads GAGVSQSPRYKVTKRGQDVALRCDPISGHVSLYWYRQALGQGPEFLTYFNYEAQQDKSGLPNDRFSAERPEGSISTLTIQRTEQRDSAMYRCASSFGGRGEETQYFGPGTRLLVL.

The rearrangement uses TRBV9 and TRBJ2-5, with D possibly being TRBD2 (6 bases). Germline assignment: CDR1 SGDLS and CDR2 YYNGEE. V was clipped by 0 bases and J by 5 bases, with 20 bases between them. The length of the CDR3 is 17 residues. CDR3 nucleotides: TGTGCCAGCAGCGTAGGGCGGGACTTTTCCCCTGGGGAGACCCAGTACTTC. Protein: CASSVGRDFSPGETQYF.

This clone was found once. V gene TRBV7-2 combines with J gene TRBJ1-4, with D possibly being TRBD1 (6 bases). V lost 2 bases and J 8 bases, leaving 18 bases between the germline ends. The CDR3 runs to 16 residues. Germline loops: CDR1 SGHTA, CDR2 FQGNSA. CDR3 loop: CASSLSSDGGGEKLFF. Here the CDR3 DNA reads TGTGCCAGCAGCTTATCATCCGATGGGGGCGGGGAAAAACTGTTTTTT. Full variable domain (missing parts from reference TRBV7-2 and TRBJ1-4): GAGVSQSPSNKVTEKGKDVELRCDPISGHTALYWYRQSLGQGLEFLIYFQGNSAPDKSGLPSDRFSAERTGGSVSTLTIQRTQQEDSAVYLCASSLSSDGGGEKLFFGSGTQLSVL.

This chain's CDR3 is CASSQEGGRGTNEKLFF. CDR3 DNA: TGCGCCAGCAGCCAAGAGGGTGGCAGGGGCACTAATGAAAAACTGTTTTTT. The V and J genes are TRBV4-3 and TRBJ1-4; possibly TRBD1 for D (6 bases). V dropped 0 bases and J dropped 2 bases, with 13 bases sitting between them. This CDR3 is built from 17 residues. In germline, CDR1 is LGHNA, CDR2 YSLEER.

The genes are TRBV7-9 and TRBJ1-2, with D possibly being TRBD1 (6 bases). Germline V gene sequence: CDR1 SEHNR, CDR2 FQNEAQ (reference sequence). V was shortened by 5 bases and J by 5 bases, with 27 bases between the two germline ends. The CDR3 consists of 18 residues. The DNA of the CDR3 is TGTGCCAGCAGCAGCCCTCCCAGGGGCGCGGGTGGATTTTATGGCTACACCTTC. Encoded protein: CASSSPPRGAGGFYGYTF. Combining the CDR3 with reference TRBV7-9 and TRBJ1-2 gives the whole variable domain DTGVSQNPRHKITKRGQNVTFRCDPISEHNRLYWYRQTLGQGPEFLTYFQNEAQLEKSRLLSDRFSAERPKGSFSTLEIQRTEQGDSAMYLCASSSPPRGAGGFYGYTFGSGTRLTVV.

J is TRBJ2-1 and V is TRBV18, with D hard to call. With 0 bases removed from V and 7 bases from J, the gap between germline ends came to 4 bases. The germline gives CDR1 KGHSH, CDR2 LQKENI. This CDR3 spans 12 amino acids. CDR3 nucleotides: TGTGCCAGCTCACCACCGACTAATGAGCAGTTCTTC. Its translation: CASSPPTNEQFF.

This sequence joins TRBV27 and TRBJ2-3; TRBD2 is a possible D gene (7 bases). Germline CDR1 MNHEY, CDR2 SMNVEV (reference sequence). The V and J ends lost 6 bases and 4 bases respectively, with 20 bases between them. The CDR3 has 16 amino acids. The CDR3, as DNA: TGTGCCAGCAGCCTGGGGGGCGGGAGTTTACCAGATACGCAGTATTTT. This gives the protein CASSLGGGSLPDTQYF.

This clone came up once. CDR3: CAWSAHYDTGGAFF. CDR3 in DNA: TGTGCCTGGAGCGCCCACTACGACACCGGGGGTGCTTTCTTT. The chain uses TRBV30 and TRBJ1-1; the D gene is possibly TRBD1 (5 bases). The V and J ends lost 3 bases and 11 bases respectively, with 22 bases between them. The V gene's germline CDR1 is GTSNPN and CDR2 SVGIG (reference sequence). The CDR3 extends over 14 amino acids.

This clone was seen only a few times. V is TRBV5-6 and J is TRBJ1-1; no definite D call. CDR3 length: 18 residues. Per germline, CDR1 SGHDT and CDR2 YYEEEE. Trimming shortened V by 0 bases and J by 3 bases, and 21 bases separated the two germline ends. Here the CDR3 reads CASSLEARAGPGDTEAFF. The CDR3 region has the DNA TGTGCCAGCAGCTTGGAGGCTCGGGCGGGCCCTGGGGACACTGAAGCTTTCTTT.

The chain has TRBV5-1 and TRBJ1-2, with D perhaps TRBD1 (6 bases). The CDR3 runs 16 residues. The germline gives CDR1 SGHRS, CDR2 YFSETQ. V was clipped by 4 bases and J by 3 bases, with 19 bases between them. Written as DNA, the CDR3 is TGCGCCAGCAGCCCTTTAATGGGGGGGGGCGACTATGGCTACACCTTC. It encodes CASSPLMGGGDYGYTF.

The chain uses TRBV30 and TRBJ2-3; 10 bases are shared with TRBD1. Germline V lookup: CDR1 GTSNPN, CDR2 SVGIG (reference sequence). This CDR3 has 16 residues. V dropped 3 bases and J dropped 8; count of bases not matched to a gene: 14. CDR3 bases: TGTGCCTGGAGGGGCACCGGGACAGGGGAATTAGGTACGCAGTATTTT. Translated: CAWRGTGTGELGTQYF. The entire variable domain, with the rest obtained from reference TRBV30 and TRBJ2-3, is as follows: SQTIHQWPATLVQPVGSPLSLECTVEGTSNPNLYWYRQAAGRGLQLLFYSVGIGQISSEVPQNLSASRPQDRQFILSSKKLLLSDSGFYLCAWRGTGTGELGTQYFGPGTRLTVL.

The chain joins TRBV27 to TRBJ2-1, with 10 bases fitting TRBD1. Trimming took 0 bases from V and 7 from J; bases not matched to a gene: 6. Germline loops: CDR1 MNHEY, CDR2 SMNVEV (reference sequence). CDR3 length equals 16 residues. For the CDR3, the DNA is TGTGCCAGCAGTTTATCCGGGACAGGGGCCAAAAATGAGCAGTTCTTC. Its translation: CASSLSGTGAKNEQFF.

This clone showed up just once. V and J are TRBV10-3 and TRBJ1-1, with D possibly TRBD1 on 5 matching bases. This CDR3 spans 13 amino acids. Germline V gene lookup returns CDR1 ENHRY and CDR2 SYGVKD. Trimming removed 6 bases at V and 1 base at J, with 9 bases between. CDR3 protein: CAIRSTENTEAFF. For the CDR3, the DNA is TGTGCCATCAGATCGACAGAGAACACTGAAGCTTTCTTT.

The chain is built from TRBV30 and TRBJ2-3; no definite D call. The germline V and J ends were trimmed by 3 bases and 3 bases, with 10 bases remaining between them. CDR3 length equals 13 residues. CDR1 GTSNPN and CDR2 SVGIG come from the germline V gene (reference sequence). CDR3 DNA sequence: TGTGCCTGGAGACTCAGGTGGACAGATACGCAGTATTTT. Protein sequence: CAWRLRWTDTQYF.

The J gene is TRBJ1-4, the V gene TRBV5-1; 8 bases are shared with TRBD1. J was trimmed by 1 base and V by 4 bases; bases with no gene match: 9. CDR3 length equals 17 residues. Per germline, CDR1 SGHRS and CDR2 YFSETQ. CDR3: CASSPGVGTGTNEKLFF. The CDR3 nucleotides are TGCGCCAGCAGCCCAGGCGTAGGGACAGGAACTAATGAAAAACTGTTTTTT.

CDR3 residues: CASRGAETYNEQFF. In DNA form, the CDR3 reads TGTGCCAGCAGGGGAGCGGAAACCTACAATGAGCAGTTCTTC. V is TRBV27 and J is TRBJ2-1; tentative D call: TRBD2 (5 bases). Trimming removed 6 bases from V and 2 bases from J, with 11 bases in between. Germline lookup yields CDR1 MNHEY and CDR2 SMNVEV (reference sequence). This CDR3 is 14 amino acids long.

This clone has a single count. This chain uses TRBV28 with TRBJ2-1, with 16 bases fitting TRBD2. V lost 5 bases, J lost 1 base, and 11 bases stayed unmatched. This CDR3 spans 20 amino acids. The V gene's germline CDR1 is MDHEN and CDR2 SYDVKM. DNA for the CDR3: TGTGCCAGCAGTCCCACGGGACTAGCGGGAGGGGGTCGATCCTACAATGAGCAGTTCTTC. This encodes CASSPTGLAGGGRSYNEQFF.

This clone appeared a single time. The chain links TRBV7-2 to TRBJ1-4; no firm D call. This CDR3 comprises 14 residues. Germline CDR1 and CDR2: SGHTA and FQGNSA. Deletions cut 0 bases from V and 8 bases from J, with 10 bases between. For the CDR3, the DNA is TGTGCCAGCAGCTTAGCCGGGGTCGGCGAAAAACTGTTTTTT. Amino acids: CASSLAGVGEKLFF.

The rearrangement uses TRBV25-1 and TRBJ2-1; TRBD2 matches at 8 bases. The CDR3 contains 17 residues. V was pared by 3 bases and J by 4 bases, with 11 bases of the junction left unmatched. Germline V gene sequence: CDR1 MGHDK, CDR2 SYGVNS. The CDR3 here is CASSDPTGGSPYNEQFF. DNA for the CDR3: TGTGCCAGCAGTGATCCCACGGGAGGGTCTCCTTACAATGAGCAGTTCTTC.

The chain employs TRBV5-1 and TRBJ2-1; 8 positions match TRBD1. CDR3 length: 15 residues. Germline V lookup: CDR1 SGHRS, CDR2 YFSETQ. Trimming took 4 bases from V and 7 from J; bases not matched to a gene: 10. CDR3 nucleotide sequence: TGCGCCAGCAGCACGGACAGGGCACCTCGAAATGAGCAGTTCTTC. Its protein is CASSTDRAPRNEQFF.

V and J are TRBV2 and TRBJ1-4; 9 positions agree with TRBD1. The CDR3 extends over 12 amino acids. The junction had 2 bases not matched to a gene; V was cut back by 6 bases and J by 9 bases. CDR1 is SNHLY and CDR2 is FYNNEI in the germline V gene. In nucleotides, the CDR3 is TGTGCCAGCAGGGACAGGGGTCAAAAACTGTTTTTT. Translating gives CASRDRGQKLFF.